Each of the 27 T cell receptor beta chains below was sequenced from the same sample in a study of T cell responses to AZD1222 COVID-19 vaccine (dated by TCRdb to the early 2020s). Reading the label with the study, this specimen's time point is: about 28 days (+/-7) after the second vaccine dose. Libraries were made using the immunoSEQ multiplex PCR assay. What TCRdb holds here is the immuneACCESS table cut down to in-frame rearrangements. Part of the clones is not present; checked against another copy, under half of the missing clones reflect an unresolved V gene, and the others are unexplained. Within this sample are about 130,000 clones, with roughly nine tenths of them counted one time only. The biggest ten clones account for over 8% of the sample. The source was peripheral blood, collected 28 days after the second AZD1222 dose. All receptors come from an adult who received the AZD1222 COVID-19 vaccine.

This clone was seen only once. The chain combines TRBV6-5 with TRBJ1-5; TRBD1 aligns across 7 bases. The CDR3 totals 13 residues. V shed 10 bases, J shed 5 bases, and the junction held 8 bases outside the gene matches. Germline CDR1 and CDR2: MNHEY and SVGAGI. CDR3 loop: CATGVRGHQPQHF. Here the CDR3 DNA reads TGTGCCACGGGCGTAAGGGGGCATCAGCCCCAGCATTTT.

V is TRBV5-1 and J is TRBJ1-5; D call uncertain. CDR3 size: 13 residues. V was trimmed by 0 bases and J by 5 bases, leaving 6 bases between them. The germline V gene encodes CDR1 SGHRS and CDR2 YFSETQ. CDR3 in DNA: TGCGCCAGCAGCTTGGGAAAGGATCAGCCCCAGCATTTT. Encoded protein: CASSLGKDQPQHF. Filled out from reference TRBV5-1 and TRBJ1-5, the complete variable domain reads KAGVTQTPRYLIKTRGQQVTLSCSPISGHRSVSWYQQTPGQGLQFLFEYFSETQRNKGNFPGRFSGRQFSNSRSEMNVSTLELGDSALYLCASSLGKDQPQHFGDGTRLSIL.

The chain's CDR3 is CAWRGLAGATYEQYF. The CDR3 DNA follows: TGTGCCTGGAGGGGACTAGCGGGAGCTACCTACGAGCAGTACTTC. V is TRBV30 and J is TRBJ2-7; TRBD2 matches at 14 bases. This CDR3 contains 15 residues. Germline assignment: CDR1 GTSNPN and CDR2 SVGIG (reference sequence). Trimming cost V 3 bases and J 2 bases; bases outside gene matches: 3.

This sequence joins TRBV3-1 (or the pseudogene TRBV3-2) and TRBJ1-2; TRBD1 matches at 11 bases. The CDR3 consists of 15 residues. Germline trimming cut 3 bases from V and 2 bases from J; bases unmatched to any gene: 2. Germline V gives CDR1 LGHDT, CDR2 YNNKEL (reference sequence). The DNA for the CDR3 is TGTGCCAGCAGCCATGGGGACAGGGGGAACTATGGCTACACCTTC. The encoded protein is CASSHGDRGNYGYTF.

This clone was counted once. The chain carries TRBV6-4 and TRBJ1-5; the match to TRBD1 covers 8 bases. J gave up 2 bases and V 9 bases, and 6 bases lay outside the gene matches. CDR3 length: 14 amino acids. The V gene's germline CDR1 is MRHNA and CDR2 SNTAGT. Written as DNA, the CDR3 is TGTGCCAGGGGGGCAGGGGGCGGCAATCAGCCCCAGCATTTT. Amino acid sequence: CARGAGGGNQPQHF.

V usage is TRBV4-1 and J usage is TRBJ1-2; D unresolved. V was shortened by 1 base and J by 7 bases, with 13 bases between the two germline ends. The CDR3 totals 14 residues. Germline values: CDR1 MGHRA, CDR2 YSYEKL. CDR3 nucleotide sequence: TGCGCCAGCAGCCAAGTCGCCGGGGAGAGTGGCTACACCTTC. Residues: CASSQVAGESGYTF.

The chain employs TRBV7-6 and TRBJ2-7, with 14 nucleotides matching TRBD2. CDR1 is SGHVS, CDR2 FNYEAQ, per germline. Germline trimming cut 5 bases from V and 7 bases from J; bases unmatched to any gene: 10. CDR3 length: 16 residues. In DNA form, the CDR3 reads TGTGCCAGCAGCCCTACTTCGGGACTAGCGGGAGAGGAGCAGTACTTC. Amino acid sequence: CASSPTSGLAGEEQYF.

The chain joins TRBV16 to TRBJ1-6; D unresolved. There are 16 residues in the CDR3. V lost 4 bases and J lost 10, with 20 bases in between. The V gene's germline CDR1 is KGHSY and CDR2 FQNENV. The CDR3 loop is CASSPYRRSRGSPLHF. In DNA, the CDR3 is TGTGCCAGCAGCCCCTACCGAAGAAGTCGGGGATCACCCCTCCACTTT.

The chain carries TRBV4-1 and TRBJ2-3; TRBD1 matches at 11 bases. V shed 4 bases and J 4 bases; nucleotides not matched to a gene: 13. This CDR3 comprises 18 residues. CDR1 and CDR2 (germline): MGHRA, YSYEKL. CDR3 coding DNA: TGCGCCAGCAGCCTCAGAGGGGCCGGGACAGGGGGTGCAGATACGCAGTATTTT. Translated, it gives CASSLRGAGTGGADTQYF.

The chain carries TRBV6-5 and TRBJ2-7; D not certain. The CDR3 totals 14 residues. V lost 2 bases to trimming and J lost 0 bases, with 8 bases between them. Germline-derived CDR1 and CDR2 are MNHEY and SVGAGI. In DNA, the CDR3 is TGTGCCAGCAGTTACAGGTCTAACTCCTACGAGCAGTACTTC. This sequence encodes CASSYRSNSYEQYF.

This chain uses TRBV6-4 with TRBJ2-1; perhaps TRBD2 as D (6 bases). V was clipped by 5 bases and J by 0 bases, with 11 bases between them. The CDR3 is 15 amino acids. Germline V gene sequence: CDR1 MRHNA, CDR2 SNTAGT. Written as DNA, the CDR3 is TGTGCCAGCAGTCTAGACGGGAGCTCCTACAATGAGCAGTTCTTC. It encodes CASSLDGSSYNEQFF.

The chain uses TRBV5-5 and TRBJ1-5; TRBD1 might be the D (6 bases). This CDR3 is 13 amino acids long. V shed 3 bases and J shed 5 bases, with 9 bases lying between them. Germline CDR1 SGHKS, CDR2 YYEKEE (reference sequence). CDR3 loop: CASSWDIDQPQHF. The CDR3 nucleotides are TGTGCCAGCAGCTGGGACATTGATCAGCCCCAGCATTTT.

The chain is built from TRBV4-1 and TRBJ1-5, with a tentative D call TRBD1 (5 bases). The CDR3 contains 14 residues. CDR1 and CDR2 from the germline V gene are MGHRA and YSYEKL. Trimming left V 0 bases short and J 10 bases short, with 13 bases between. In DNA form, the CDR3 reads TGCGCCAGCAGCCAAGAGGGGGATCCTTCTCCCCAGCATTTT. This sequence encodes CASSQEGDPSPQHF.

The CDR3 here is CASSLTASTDTQYF. The CDR3 DNA reads TGTGCCAGCAGCCTGACAGCTAGCACAGATACGCAGTATTTT. V is TRBV3-1 (or the pseudogene TRBV3-2) and J is TRBJ2-3, with D perhaps TRBD1 (5 bases). The CDR3 extends over 14 amino acids. The germline gives CDR1 LGHDT, CDR2 YNNKEL (reference sequence). The V end was cut by 4 bases, the J end by 0 bases, with 8 bases between.

V is TRBV3-1 (or the pseudogene TRBV3-2) and J is TRBJ1-6, with D tentatively TRBD1 (5 bases). Per the germline V gene, CDR1 is LGHDT and CDR2 is YNNKEL (reference sequence). The CDR3 contains 15 residues. V gave up 4 bases and J gave up 2 bases, with 9 bases separating them. Here the CDR3 DNA reads TGTGCCAGCAGCCCCAGGGCACCCTATAATTCACCCCTCCACTTT. This gives the protein CASSPRAPYNSPLHF.

The rearrangement links TRBV19 to TRBJ1-1; TRBD1 might be the D (6 bases). V shed 5 bases and J shed 5 bases, with 18 bases lying between them. CDR3 length: 15 amino acids. Germline CDR1 LNHDA, CDR2 SQIVND (reference sequence). CDR3 protein: CASSLQARGRTEAFF. CDR3 nucleotides: TGTGCCAGTAGTCTTCAGGCAAGGGGGAGGACTGAAGCTTTCTTT. The variable domain in full, completed from reference TRBV19 and TRBJ1-1, reads DGGITQSPKYLFRKEGQNVTLSCEQNLNHDAMYWYRQDPGQGLRLIYYSQIVNDFQKGDIAEGYSVSREKKESFPLTVTSAQKNPTAFYLCASSLQARGRTEAFFGQGTRLTVV.

The chain recombines TRBV10-3 with TRBJ2-1; D gene unclear. The CDR3 has 15 residues. The ends were cut back, 3 bases at V and 4 bases at J, with 13 bases in the middle. CDR1 and CDR2 from the germline V gene are ENHRY and SYGVKD. CDR3 bases: TGTGCCATCAGTGATCGGACCATGGGATACAATGAGCAGTTCTTC. Translating it yields CAISDRTMGYNEQFF.

The chain links TRBV18 to TRBJ1-1; D remains unclear. V was shortened by 3 bases and J by 2 bases, with 10 bases between the two germline ends. CDR1 is KGHSH, CDR2 LQKENI, per germline. This CDR3 is built from 14 residues. Here the CDR3 reads CASSPLRSNTEAFF. In DNA form, the CDR3 reads TGTGCCAGCTCACCCCTTCGCTCTAACACTGAAGCTTTCTTT.

This chain links TRBV5-1 with TRBJ1-2; D remains ambiguous. The CDR3 has 15 amino acids. The V gene's germline CDR1 is SGHRS and CDR2 YFSETQ. Trimming removed 4 bases from V and 4 bases from J, with 17 bases in between. The CDR3 loop is CASSLGLTEGYGYTF. The CDR3 nucleotides read TGCGCCAGCAGCCTAGGACTGACGGAGGGCTATGGCTACACCTTC. Full variable domain (remainder filled in from reference TRBV5-1 and TRBJ1-2): KAGVTQTPRYLIKTRGQQVTLSCSPISGHRSVSWYQQTPGQGLQFLFEYFSETQRNKGNFPGRFSGRQFSNSRSEMNVSTLELGDSALYLCASSLGLTEGYGYTFGSGTRLTVV.

DNA of the CDR3: TGTGCCAGCCCGGACAGGTTAACCGGGGAGCTGTTTTTT. The encoded protein is CASPDRLTGELFF. This sequence joins TRBV19 and TRBJ2-2; 7 bases fit TRBD1. Germline V gives CDR1 LNHDA, CDR2 SQIVND (reference sequence). V trimming: 9 bases; J trimming: 5 bases; junction bases outside the gene matches: 6. CDR3 length: 13 amino acids.

V usage is TRBV4-2 and J usage is TRBJ2-5; TRBD2 aligns across 9 bases. CDR1 and CDR2 (germline): LGHNA, YNFKEQ. V lost 4 bases and J lost 2; bases outside the gene matches: 5. The CDR3 runs to 15 residues. The CDR3 DNA sequence: TGTGCCAGCAGCCCTAGAGCGGGGGGACAAGAGACCCAGTACTTC. Translating it yields CASSPRAGGQETQYF.

This rearrangement joins TRBV10-2 to TRBJ1-1; 8 positions match TRBD1. CDR1 WSHSY and CDR2 SAAADI come from the germline V gene. The CDR3 extends over 18 amino acids. Unmatched junction bases numbered 20, after V lost 9 bases and J lost 2 bases. CDR3 sequence: CASHRSQGAGGLNTEAFF. CDR3 bases: TGCGCCAGTCATCGAAGCCAGGGGGCCGGGGGCTTAAACACTGAAGCTTTCTTT.

J is TRBJ2-7 and V is TRBV7-2; 9 positions agree with TRBD2. With 4 bases clipped from V and 6 bases from J, the junction kept 7 bases outside the gene matches. CDR1 is SGHTA, CDR2 FQGNSA, per germline. The CDR3 has 14 amino acids. CDR3 sequence reads: CASSSAGGVREQYF. The CDR3 coding sequence is TGTGCCAGCAGCTCAGCGGGAGGAGTCCGCGAGCAGTACTTC.

The V gene is TRBV4-1, the J gene TRBJ2-7; 9 bases map to TRBD1. Looked up from germline, CDR1 is MGHRA and CDR2 is YSYEKL. Trimming removed 5 bases from V and 4 bases from J; junction bases left unmatched: 6. The CDR3 is 14 residues long. The CDR3 spells CASSRPGQGYEQYF. The CDR3 DNA is TGCGCCAGCAGCAGACCGGGACAGGGATACGAGCAGTACTTC.

The V and J genes are TRBV2 and TRBJ1-5, with D hard to call. V was clipped by 8 bases and J by 0 bases, with 11 bases between them. Germline CDR1 SNHLY, CDR2 FYNNEI. This CDR3 is built from 14 residues. The CDR3 DNA reads as TGTGCCAGCGAGTTGTCGGTTAGCAATCAGCCCCAGCATTTT. Translating gives CASELSVSNQPQHF.

The gene calls are TRBV2 and TRBJ1-6; TRBD1 might be the D (6 bases). This CDR3 contains 14 residues. V shed 6 bases and J shed 7 bases, with 13 bases lying between them. Germline lookup yields CDR1 SNHLY and CDR2 FYNNEI. The CDR3 reads CASSLGGTNSPLHF. For the CDR3, the DNA is TGTGCCAGCAGCTTAGGGGGGACCAATTCACCCCTCCACTTT.

This chain connects TRBV5-1 to TRBJ2-3; tentative D call: TRBD1 (6 bases). Trimming removed 0 bases at V and 2 bases at J, with 7 bases between. The CDR3 spans 14 residues. Per germline, CDR1 SGHRS and CDR2 YFSETQ. The CDR3, as DNA: TGCGCCAGCAGCTTGGGGGACACCACAGATACGCAGTATTTT. Translated: CASSLGDTTDTQYF. Variable domain in full (rest from reference TRBV5-1 and TRBJ2-3): KAGVTQTPRYLIKTRGQQVTLSCSPISGHRSVSWYQQTPGQGLQFLFEYFSETQRNKGNFPGRFSGRQFSNSRSEMNVSTLELGDSALYLCASSLGDTTDTQYFGPGTRLTVL.